A single T cell receptor beta chain is shown here with its context. Its antigen is as yet unknown. This sample stems from a study of cytomegalovirus exposure and HLA in healthy donors. Study-level points and caveats: Excluded: some indistinguishable V segments such as TRBV6-2 and TRBV6-3. Presence/absence comparisons presumed near-even sequencing depth among donors. Association with HLA alleles at 0.05 false discovery rate was found for 16,951 TCR beta sequences in a later analysis.

Germline CDR1 reads MGHRA; CDR2 reads YSYEKL. The germline V and J ends were trimmed by 0 bases and 0 bases, with 9 bases remaining between them. The CDR3 loop spans 17 amino acids. Vbeta (60) and Jbeta (13) primers were used in the PCR. Source study methods: Later reanalysis found roughly 80 million unique TCR beta chains, roughly 10 million of them shared. TCRdb's table, derived via immunoSEQ multiplex PCR, lists solely in-frame clones and lacks some. Clone size and the V and J calls come from that table; the DNA yielded D and trimming. The data show some 160,000 clones, with around 76% seen just once and less than 2% held by the top ten.

The source is a man between 40 and 49 years old in good health and CMV-seronegative. Sequencing was done on a sample of PBMCs. The rearrangement uses TRBV4-1 and TRBJ2-6; a weak D match, TRBD1 (6 bases). The CDR3 bases are TGCGCCAGCAGCCAAGAAGGGGGAACCTCTGGGGCCAACGTCCTGACTTTC. Amino acids: CASSQEGGTSGANVLTF.